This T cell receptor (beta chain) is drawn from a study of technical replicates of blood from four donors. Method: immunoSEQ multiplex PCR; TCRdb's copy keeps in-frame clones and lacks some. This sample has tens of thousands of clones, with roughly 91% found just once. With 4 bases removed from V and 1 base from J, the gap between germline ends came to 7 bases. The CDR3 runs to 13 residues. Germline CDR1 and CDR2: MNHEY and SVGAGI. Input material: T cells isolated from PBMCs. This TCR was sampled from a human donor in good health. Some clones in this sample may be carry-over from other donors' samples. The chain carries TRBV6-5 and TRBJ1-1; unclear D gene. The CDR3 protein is CASSFSGNTEAFF. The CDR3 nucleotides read TGTGCCAGCAGTTTTAGCGGGAACACTGAAGCTTTCTTT.